This T cell receptor (beta chain) was sequenced for a study of cytomegalovirus exposure and HLA in healthy donors. Study findings and constraints: A classifier reportedly called cytomegalovirus status with high sensitivity and specificity.

As concerns this clone: Its antigen is unidentified.

Amplification used 60 Vbeta primers and 13 Jbeta primers. Here immunoSEQ multiplex PCR was the method, and the copy in TCRdb shows in-frame clones only, minus some. Altogether some 140,000 clones are present, approximately 87% being singletons, with the ten largest covering about 1.6%. The CDR3 extends over 15 amino acids. Germline values: CDR1 MRHNA, CDR2 SNTAGT. V gave up 2 bases and J gave up 9 bases, with 17 bases separating them. This receptor was taken from a man aged 40-49 years in good health and CMV-seronegative. The sequenced material came from PBMCs. The chain employs TRBV6-4 and TRBJ2-1, with D tentatively TRBD1 (7 bases). The CDR3: CASSDTARQGGEQFF. The CDR3 nucleotides read TGTGCCAGCAGTGACACCGCCCGACAGGGAGGTGAGCAGTTCTTC.